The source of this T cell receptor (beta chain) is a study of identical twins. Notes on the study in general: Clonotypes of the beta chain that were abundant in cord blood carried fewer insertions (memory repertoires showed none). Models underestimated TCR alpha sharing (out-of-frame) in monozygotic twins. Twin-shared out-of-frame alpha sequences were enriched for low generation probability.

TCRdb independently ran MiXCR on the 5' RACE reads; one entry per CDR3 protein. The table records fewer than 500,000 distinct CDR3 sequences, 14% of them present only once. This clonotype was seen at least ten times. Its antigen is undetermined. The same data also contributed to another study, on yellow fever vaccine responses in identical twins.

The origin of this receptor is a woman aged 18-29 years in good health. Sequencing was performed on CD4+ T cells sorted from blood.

DNA of the CDR3: TGTGCCAGCAGTCGGGTGGGGGGTCGAGTAGATGAGCAGTTCTTC. It encodes CASSRVGGRVDEQFF. The V call is TRBV12-3 or TRBV12-4, the J call TRBJ2-1; tentative D call: TRBD2 (6 bases). V lost 5 bases to trimming and J lost 8 bases, with 19 bases between them. The CDR3 spans 15 residues.